This T cell receptor beta chain was found in a study of blood T cell repertoires in COVID-19. The overall study: Specimens from acute and convalescent COVID-19 originated in the United States, Italy and Spain. T cells, B-cell-depleted T cells, or PBMCs supplied cDNA or gDNA.

Study processing details: Scientists estimated how many nucleated cells there were by amplifying reference gene primers. Here immunoSEQ multiplex PCR was the method, and the copy in TCRdb shows in-frame clones only, minus some. The V and J calls and clone size were taken over from that table, and D and trimming were inferred from the DNA. The sample carries 50,000 to 65,000 clones, approximately 90% recorded once. This CDR3 spans 15 amino acids. Trimming took off 0 bases at V and 6 bases at J, with 12 bases between the two ends. Per the germline V gene, CDR1 is SGHRS and CDR2 is YFSETQ. The receptor's source is a man aged 45-65 years with acute or convalescent COVID-19. The chain joins TRBV5-1 to TRBJ2-2, with D maybe TRBD2 (5 bases). Sequences were obtained from peripheral blood. The CDR3 loop is CASSLGGVFPGELFF. CDR3 nucleotides: TGCGCCAGCAGCTTGGGGGGAGTTTTTCCCGGGGAGCTGTTTTTT.